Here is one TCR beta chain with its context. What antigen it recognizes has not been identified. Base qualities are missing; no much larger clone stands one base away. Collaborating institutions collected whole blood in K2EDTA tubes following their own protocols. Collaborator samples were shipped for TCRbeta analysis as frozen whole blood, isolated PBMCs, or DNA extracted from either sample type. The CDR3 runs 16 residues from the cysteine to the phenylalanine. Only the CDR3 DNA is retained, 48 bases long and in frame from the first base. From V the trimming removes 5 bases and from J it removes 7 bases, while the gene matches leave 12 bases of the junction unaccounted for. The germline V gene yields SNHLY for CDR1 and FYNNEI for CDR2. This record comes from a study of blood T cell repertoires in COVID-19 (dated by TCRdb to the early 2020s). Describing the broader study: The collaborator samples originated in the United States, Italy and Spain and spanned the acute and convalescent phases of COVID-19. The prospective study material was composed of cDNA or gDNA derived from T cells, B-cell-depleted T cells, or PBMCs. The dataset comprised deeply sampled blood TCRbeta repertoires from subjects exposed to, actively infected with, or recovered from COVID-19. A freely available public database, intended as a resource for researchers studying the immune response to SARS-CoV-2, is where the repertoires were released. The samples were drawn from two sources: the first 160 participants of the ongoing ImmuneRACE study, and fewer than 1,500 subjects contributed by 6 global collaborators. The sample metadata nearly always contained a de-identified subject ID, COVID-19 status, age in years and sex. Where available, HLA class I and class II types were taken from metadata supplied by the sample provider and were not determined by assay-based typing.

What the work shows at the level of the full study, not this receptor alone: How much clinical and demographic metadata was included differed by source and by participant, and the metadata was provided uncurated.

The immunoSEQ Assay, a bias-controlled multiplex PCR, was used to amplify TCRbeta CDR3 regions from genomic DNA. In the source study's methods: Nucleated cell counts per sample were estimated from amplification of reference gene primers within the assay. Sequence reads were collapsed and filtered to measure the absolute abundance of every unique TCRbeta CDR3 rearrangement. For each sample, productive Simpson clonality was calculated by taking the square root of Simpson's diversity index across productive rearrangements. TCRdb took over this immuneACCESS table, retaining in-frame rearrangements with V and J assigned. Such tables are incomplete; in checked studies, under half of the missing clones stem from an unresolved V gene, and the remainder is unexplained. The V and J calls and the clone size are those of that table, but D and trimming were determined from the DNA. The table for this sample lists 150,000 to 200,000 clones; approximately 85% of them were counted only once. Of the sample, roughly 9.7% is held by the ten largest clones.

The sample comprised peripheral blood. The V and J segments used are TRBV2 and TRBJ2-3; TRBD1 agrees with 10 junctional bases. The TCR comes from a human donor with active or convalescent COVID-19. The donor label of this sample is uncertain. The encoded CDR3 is CASSQDTGTGVNTQYF. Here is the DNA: TGTGCCAGCAGTCAAGATACCGGGACAGGGGTCAATACGCAGTATTTT.